The T cell receptor (beta chain) under discussion was sequenced for a study of spatial heterogeneity in lung cancer. Overall study findings and caveats: The authors estimated that around 7% of tumor T cells were covered for alpha chains and about 12% for beta chains. Intratumoral expanded alpha and beta TCR counts were found to track tumor mutation counts.

Time point of the sample: sample taken at primary tumor resection. This CDR3 comprises 13 residues. The germline V gene encodes CDR1 SGHVS and CDR2 FQNEAQ. The V end was cut by 0 bases, the J end by 4 bases, with 7 bases between. This clonotype came up a few times. The antigen is undetermined. Using its own MiXCR run on the 5' RACE reads, TCRdb lists one record per CDR3 protein. The sample shows about 100,000 distinct CDR3 sequences, under 4.5% of them seen only once. The genes are TRBV7-8 and TRBJ2-7; no clear D. This TCR derives from a male donor with early-stage non-small cell lung cancer. The material was lung tumor tissue, obtained at surgery. CDR3 amino acids: CASSLAQEYEQYF. CDR3 bases: TGTGCCAGCAGCTTAGCCCAGGAGTACGAGCAGTACTTC.